This entry lists 18 T cell receptor beta chains sequenced from one sample in a study of blood T cells in healthy people across ages. For the second PCR, which ran for roughly 6 to 12 cycles, a sample-barcoded 5' primer and a J-beta primer mix were used. MiXCR was run by TCRdb on the 5' RACE reads, yielding one entry per CDR3 protein. This table holds about 1,000,000 distinct CDR3 sequences, more than 35% found once. Source material: blood. Source of these receptors: a woman aged 55-69 years in good health.

The CDR3 is CASSFSYHNEQFF. The CDR3 nucleotides are TGTGCCAGCAGTTTCTCCTACCACAATGAGCAGTTCTTC. The genes are TRBV27 and TRBJ2-1; D remains unclear. Germline-derived CDR1 and CDR2 are MNHEY and SMNVEV (reference sequence). The CDR3 runs to 13 residues. V was trimmed by 3 bases and J by 5 bases, leaving 8 bases between them.

This clonotype has only a few counts. V and J are TRBV28 and TRBJ2-7; the D is unclear. CDR1 and CDR2 (germline): MDHEN, SYDVKM. The CDR3 runs to 14 residues. V was trimmed by 6 bases and J by 2 bases, leaving 14 bases between them. CDR3 loop: CASSSLVGTYEQYF. The DNA for the CDR3 is TGTGCCAGCAGCTCCCTCGTGGGTACCTACGAGCAGTACTTC.

This chain joins TRBV6-2 or TRBV6-3 and TRBJ2-1; no clear D. This CDR3 is built from 17 residues. Germline-derived CDR1 and CDR2 are MNHEY and SVGEGT. V was trimmed by 3 bases and J by 0 bases, leaving 15 bases between them. CDR3: CASSYIPSHHSYNEQFF. The CDR3 DNA reads as TGTGCCAGCAGTTATATTCCATCCCACCACTCCTACAATGAGCAGTTCTTC.

The gene calls are TRBV10-3 and TRBJ2-5, with TRBD1 matching 8 bases. This CDR3 comprises 12 residues. V trimming: 9 bases; J trimming: 5 bases; junction bases outside the gene matches: 5. From germline, CDR1 is ENHRY and CDR2 SYGVKD. CDR3 nucleotides: TGTGCCATTGGACAGGGCGGGGAGACCCAGTACTTC. Its protein product is CAIGQGGETQYF.

The CDR3 coding sequence is TGTGCCAGCAGGGACGACAGGTCGGCTGGAAACACCATATATTTT. Residues: CASRDDRSAGNTIYF. The V call is TRBV6-5, the J call TRBJ1-3; TRBD1 is a possible D gene (6 bases). The length of the CDR3 is 15 residues. Germline V gene lookup returns CDR1 MNHEY and CDR2 SVGAGI. V was clipped by 6 bases and J by 2 bases, with 14 bases between them.

The chain joins TRBV12-3 or TRBV12-4 to TRBJ2-3; D is undetermined. This CDR3 region has 12 residues. Trimming cost V 5 bases and J 4 bases, with 7 bases left between them. The CDR3 coding sequence is TGTGCCAGCAGTCATCAATCAGATACGCAGTATTTT. It yields the protein CASSHQSDTQYF.

This chain links TRBV29-1 with TRBJ1-4, with 11 bases identical to TRBD1. With 7 bases clipped from V and 8 bases from J, the junction kept 3 bases outside the gene matches. The CDR3 is made up of 12 amino acids. Per germline, CDR1 SQVTM and CDR2 ANQGSEA. DNA for the CDR3: TGCAGCGGGGGACAGGGGGGAGAAAAACTGTTTTTT. This encodes CSGGQGGEKLFF.

The chain couples TRBV2 to TRBJ2-7; D is perhaps TRBD1 or TRBD2 (5 bases each). CDR1 SNHLY and CDR2 FYNNEI come from the germline V gene. V lost 5 bases to trimming and J lost 12 bases, with 11 bases between them. This CDR3 is 10 amino acids long. The CDR3 DNA follows: TGTGCCAGCAGTTACCGGGACCCGTACTTC. Its protein product is CASSYRDPYF.

This clonotype was counted a single time. The CDR3 is CSARDQGGGDYGYTF. As DNA, the CDR3 is TGCAGTGCTAGAGATCAAGGAGGGGGCGACTATGGCTACACCTTC. The chain uses TRBV20-1 and TRBJ1-2; 7 bases are shared with TRBD1. J lost 3 bases, V lost 0 bases, and 7 bases had no gene match. The CDR3 is made up of 15 amino acids. Germline V CDR1 and CDR2: DFQATT, SNEGSKA (reference sequence).

J is TRBJ2-1 and V is TRBV5-1, with D perhaps TRBD2 (6 bases). Germline CDR1 reads SGHRS; CDR2 reads YFSETQ. Trimming cost V 2 bases and J 5 bases, with 14 bases left between them. This CDR3 is built from 15 residues. CDR3 nucleotide sequence: TGCGCCAGCAGCTTTAAGGGTCCGGGGGACAATGAGCAGTTCTTC. It translates to CASSFKGPGDNEQFF.

This clonotype came up a few times. A junction end diverges from the germline sequence, so it may reflect a read error. This chain links TRBV11-2 with TRBJ2-1; D not certain. The CDR3 contains 13 residues. From germline, CDR1 is SGHAT and CDR2 FQNNGV. The CDR3 sequence: CASSVEVGNEQFF. CDR3 bases: TGTGCCAGCAGCGTAGAGGTTGGCAATGAGCAGTTCTTC.

This clonotype was counted a few times. The chain joins TRBV12-3 or TRBV12-4 to TRBJ2-7; 8 bases are a match to TRBD2. The J segment lost 3 bases and the V segment lost 2 bases, leaving 3 bases of the junction unmatched. The CDR3 runs to 14 residues. CDR3 in DNA: TGTGCCAGCAGTTTATCGGGGGGGGTCTACGAGCAGTACTTC. Protein sequence: CASSLSGGVYEQYF.

The rearrangement uses TRBV20-1 and TRBJ2-2, with D unclear. Per the germline V gene, CDR1 is DFQATT and CDR2 is SNEGSKA (reference sequence). Trimming removed 3 bases from V and 0 bases from J, with 20 bases in between. The CDR3 consists of 18 residues. CDR3 coding DNA: TGCAGTGCTAGGGAACCGCAGTTCAGCCAAACGAACACCGGGGAGCTGTTTTTT. This encodes CSAREPQFSQTNTGELFF.

The rearrangement joins TRBV6-5 to TRBJ2-1, with D maybe TRBD2 (5 bases). Trimming stripped 0 bases from V and 5 bases from J, with 8 bases between. There are 14 residues in the CDR3. Germline values: CDR1 MNHEY, CDR2 SVGAGI. CDR3 loop: CASSYSKTNNEQFF. CDR3 coding DNA: TGTGCCAGCAGTTACTCGAAGACTAACAATGAGCAGTTCTTC.

The CDR3 loop is CASSLELAGQETQYF. CDR3 DNA sequence: TGTGCCAGCAGCTTAGAACTAGCGGGGCAAGAGACCCAGTACTTC. The genes are TRBV11-2 and TRBJ2-5; the match to TRBD2 covers 10 bases. V trimming: 0 bases; J trimming: 2 bases; junction bases outside the gene matches: 0. The length of the CDR3 is 15 residues. CDR1 is SGHAT and CDR2 is FQNNGV in the germline V gene.

This clonotype was detected only a few times. The chain uses TRBV9 and TRBJ2-5; TRBD1 matches 8 bases. The last part of the DNA fits TRBJ2-7 better; the J call may be wrong. Per germline, CDR1 SGDLS and CDR2 YYNGEE. The CDR3 has 13 residues. The CDR3 protein is CASSARQGSEQYF. The CDR3 DNA reads TGTGCCAGCAGCGCGCGACAGGGGAGCGAGCAGTACTTC.

The chain links TRBV11-3 to TRBJ2-1; 8 bases are a match to TRBD1. J was trimmed by 7 bases and V by 5 bases; bases with no gene match: 16. From germline, CDR1 is SGHNT and CDR2 YENEEA. This CDR3 spans 17 amino acids. This chain's CDR3 is CASSPTVETGVLNEQFF. DNA of the CDR3: TGTGCCAGCAGCCCAACGGTGGAGACAGGGGTGTTGAATGAGCAGTTCTTC.

The V and J genes are TRBV14 and TRBJ2-1; a weak D match, TRBD2 (5 bases). There are 12 residues in the CDR3. Germline CDR1 reads SGHDN; CDR2 reads FVKESK. V was pared by 5 bases and J by 7 bases, with 9 bases between. CDR3 coding DNA: TGTGCCAGCAGCTCTAGCCTGAATGAGCAGTTCTTC. Protein: CASSSSLNEQFF.